This is a list of T cell receptor beta chains from one sample in a study of immune heterogeneity within non-small cell lung tumors. TCRdb recomputed calls from the multiplex PCR reads with MiXCR, one row per CDR3 protein. The table includes about 3,000 distinct CDR3 sequences, roughly 14% detected once. The sample comprised lung tumor tissue. Every receptor here comes from a female donor with non-small cell lung cancer. Each CDR3 is given with its conserved first and last residue. A D gene is named only where the DNA matches it firmly.

CDR3 protein	V gene	J gene	D gene
CASSWAGRQNSPLHF	TRBV28	TRBJ1-6	NA
CASSQDFGTNYEQYF	TRBV4-1	TRBJ2-7	NA
CATSRGQGAHNEQFF	TRBV24-1	TRBJ2-1	TRBD1
CAWIPNRMNTEAFF	TRBV30	TRBJ1-1	NA
CASSSLGQGFDEQYF	TRBV5-6	TRBJ2-7	TRBD1
CASSVAGNTYNEQFF	TRBV6-1	TRBJ2-1	TRBD2
CGSSPTSGDSYEQYF	TRBV7-8	TRBJ2-7	TRBD2
CAWSSGGLNTGELFF	TRBV30	TRBJ2-2	TRBD2
CASSQDPGGVYGYTF	TRBV14	TRBJ1-2	NA
CASRPDGLYNEQFF	TRBV5-1	TRBJ2-1	NA
CASSYQNRLTDSYEQYF	TRBV6-9	TRBJ2-7	NA
CASQSGGIQPQHF	TRBV6-1	TRBJ1-5	NA
CASRLGQGAEAFF	TRBV19	TRBJ1-1	TRBD1
CAWSAYGTKQFF	TRBV30	TRBJ2-1	NA
CASSLYQGSLMNTEAFF	TRBV7-3	TRBJ1-1	NA